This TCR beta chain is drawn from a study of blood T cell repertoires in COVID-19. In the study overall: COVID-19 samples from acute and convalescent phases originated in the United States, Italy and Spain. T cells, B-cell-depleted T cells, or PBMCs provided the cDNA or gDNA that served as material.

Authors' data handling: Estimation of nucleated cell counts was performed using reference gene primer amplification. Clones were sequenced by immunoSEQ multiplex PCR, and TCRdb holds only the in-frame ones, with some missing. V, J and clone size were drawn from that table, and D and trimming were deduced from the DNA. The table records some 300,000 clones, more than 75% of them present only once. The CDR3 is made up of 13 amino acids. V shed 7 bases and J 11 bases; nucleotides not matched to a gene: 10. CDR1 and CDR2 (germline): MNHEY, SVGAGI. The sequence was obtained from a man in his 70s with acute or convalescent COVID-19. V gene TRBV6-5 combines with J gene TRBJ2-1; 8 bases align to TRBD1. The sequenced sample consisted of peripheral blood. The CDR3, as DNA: TGTGCCAGCACCCCGGGGGACAGGCGTCAGCAGTTCTTC. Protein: CASTPGDRRQQFF.